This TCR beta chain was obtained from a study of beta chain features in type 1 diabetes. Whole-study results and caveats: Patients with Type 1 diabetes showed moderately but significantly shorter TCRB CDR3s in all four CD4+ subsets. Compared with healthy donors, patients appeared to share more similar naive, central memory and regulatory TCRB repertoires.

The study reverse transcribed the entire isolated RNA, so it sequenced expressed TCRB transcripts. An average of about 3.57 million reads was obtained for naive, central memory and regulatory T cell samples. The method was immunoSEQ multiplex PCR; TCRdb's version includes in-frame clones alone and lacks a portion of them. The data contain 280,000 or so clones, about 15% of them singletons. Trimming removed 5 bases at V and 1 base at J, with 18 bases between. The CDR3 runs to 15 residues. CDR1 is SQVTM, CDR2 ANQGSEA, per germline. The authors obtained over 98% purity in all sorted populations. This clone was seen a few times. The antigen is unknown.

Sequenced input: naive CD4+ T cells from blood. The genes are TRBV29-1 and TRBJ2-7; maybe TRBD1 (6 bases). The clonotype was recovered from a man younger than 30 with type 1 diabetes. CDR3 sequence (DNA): TGCAGCGTTAAGAGGCGGACAGATGCTTCCTACGAGCAGTACTTC. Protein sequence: CSVKRRTDASYEQYF.